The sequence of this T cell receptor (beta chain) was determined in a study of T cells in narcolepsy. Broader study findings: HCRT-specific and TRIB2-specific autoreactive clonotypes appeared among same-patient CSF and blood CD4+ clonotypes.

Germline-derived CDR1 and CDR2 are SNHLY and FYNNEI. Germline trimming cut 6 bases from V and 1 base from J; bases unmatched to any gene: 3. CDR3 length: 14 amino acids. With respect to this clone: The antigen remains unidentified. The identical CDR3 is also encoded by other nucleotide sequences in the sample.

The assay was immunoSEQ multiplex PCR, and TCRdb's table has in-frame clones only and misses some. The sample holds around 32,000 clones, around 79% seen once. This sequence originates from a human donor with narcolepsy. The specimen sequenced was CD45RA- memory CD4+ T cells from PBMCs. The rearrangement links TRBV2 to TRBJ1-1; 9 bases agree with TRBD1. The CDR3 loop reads CASSKGQGNTEAFF. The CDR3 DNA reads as TGTGCCAGCAGCAAGGGACAGGGGAACACTGAAGCTTTCTTT.